This TCR beta chain was retrieved from a study of patients and donors after allogeneic stem cell transplantation. MiXCR was run by TCRdb on the RT-PCR reads, yielding one entry per CDR3 protein. The sample holds fewer than 25,000 distinct CDR3 sequences, around 28% seen once. V lost 0 bases and J 4 bases, leaving 6 bases between the germline ends. This CDR3 has 14 amino acids. Germline CDR1 reads KGHDR; CDR2 reads SFDVKD. The sequenced sample consisted of blood, either unsorted or a sorted T cell fraction (not recorded which). This chain links TRBV24-1 with TRBJ1-5; D is unclear. The receptor's source is a human donor who was either an allogeneic HSCT recipient or a stem cell or donor lymphocyte infusion donor (not recorded which). It is not recorded whose cells these are; they may come from a transplant donor. CDR3 protein: CATSDLNSNQPQHF. In DNA, the CDR3 is TGTGCCACCAGTGATTTGAACAGTAATCAGCCCCAGCATTTT.